One and the same sample provided the 12 T cell receptor beta chains below, sequenced in a study of OX40 agonist ivuxolimab in advanced cancers. The protocol was immunoSEQ multiplex PCR, while the TCRdb copy is restricted to in-frame clones and leaves out a portion. The sample gives just over 90,000 clones, approximately 94% of which show up once; approximately 2.9% is in the top ten. The sequencing used CD4+ or CD8+ T cells sorted from blood, collected in a trial of the OX40 agonist ivuxolimab. All receptors come from an adult with an advanced solid tumor such as melanoma, head and neck, liver or kidney cancer.

The chain joins TRBV4-1 to TRBJ1-2; D is unclear. The CDR3 runs to 17 residues. V was trimmed by 1 base and J by 5 bases, leaving 20 bases between them. Germline values: CDR1 MGHRA, CDR2 YSYEKL. The CDR3 coding sequence is TGCGCCAGCAGCCAAGGACTTGTGGAGGCAAGATCATATGGCTACACCTTC. Translating gives CASSQGLVEARSYGYTF.

The gene calls are TRBV19 and TRBJ1-1; no reliable D call. This CDR3 is built from 19 residues. V gave up 3 bases and J gave up 2 bases, with 25 bases separating them. Germline lookup yields CDR1 LNHDA and CDR2 SQIVND (reference sequence). CDR3 coding DNA: TGTGCCAGTAGTATGTATTTGCCCCTTGGCCGGGGATCCAACACTGAAGCTTTCTTT. Protein sequence: CASSMYLPLGRGSNTEAFF.

The chain links TRBV4-3 to TRBJ1-1, with D tentatively TRBD1 (5 bases). The germline gives CDR1 LGHNA, CDR2 YSLEER. V lost 6 bases, J lost 7 bases, and 21 bases lay in between. This CDR3 has 15 amino acids. CDR3 sequence: CASRLDRFGRFEAFF. In nucleotides, the CDR3 is TGCGCCAGCAGACTCGACAGATTTGGTCGATTTGAAGCTTTCTTT.

The gene calls are TRBV9 and TRBJ2-5; 8 bases are shared with TRBD1. This CDR3 region has 15 residues. The junction had 6 bases not matched to a gene; V was cut back by 3 bases and J by 2 bases. Germline loops: CDR1 SGDLS, CDR2 YYNGEE. This chain's CDR3 is CASSDGQGVQETQYF. The CDR3 region has the DNA TGTGCCAGCAGCGACGGACAGGGAGTACAAGAGACCCAGTACTTC. The full variable domain, its missing parts supplied by reference TRBV9 and TRBJ2-5, is DSGVTQTPKHLITATGQRVTLRCSPRSGDLSVYWYQQSLDQGLQFLIQYYNGEERAKGNILERFSAQQFPDLHSELNLSSLELGDSALYFCASSDGQGVQETQYFGPGTRLLVL.

J is TRBJ2-5 and V is TRBV7-2; D remains unclear. CDR1 is SGHTA, CDR2 FQGNSA, per germline. CDR3 length: 10 residues. CDR3 protein: CAHKGETQYF. CDR3 coding DNA: TGTGCTCATAAAGGTGAGACCCAGTACTTC.

This clone appeared a few times. This chain connects TRBV2 to TRBJ2-7, with a tentative D call TRBD2 (5 bases). The CDR3 contains 13 residues. Trimming stripped 4 bases from V and 3 bases from J, with 10 bases between. Germline CDR1 reads SNHLY; CDR2 reads FYNNEI. CDR3 DNA sequence: TGTGCCAGCAGTGCAACGGGGTTCTACGAGCAGTACTTC. Translated, it gives CASSATGFYEQYF.

This chain uses TRBV7-8 with TRBJ1-3, with D uncertain. The germline V and J ends were trimmed by 1 base and 0 bases, with 10 bases remaining between them. The length of the CDR3 is 16 residues. Germline V gene sequence: CDR1 SGHVS, CDR2 FQNEAQ. CDR3 nucleotide sequence: TGTGCCAGCAGCTTAGGGAGGGTAGGCTCTGGAAACACCATATATTTT. Amino acids: CASSLGRVGSGNTIYF.

This clone has only one observation. The V and J genes are TRBV5-1 and TRBJ1-1, with 7 nucleotides matching TRBD1. Germline CDR1 and CDR2: SGHRS and YFSETQ. This CDR3 contains 14 residues. The V gene end was trimmed by 6 bases and the J gene end by 3 bases; junction bases not matched to a gene: 8. The DNA of the CDR3 is TGCGCCAGCAACCAGGGCAGGGGGTACACTGAAGCTTTCTTT. Its translation: CASNQGRGYTEAFF.

This sequence joins TRBV9 and TRBJ1-2; D is undetermined. The CDR3 consists of 14 residues. Trimming removed 4 bases at V and 7 bases at J, with 17 bases between. Looked up from germline, CDR1 is SGDLS and CDR2 is YYNGEE. The CDR3 spells CASSTPGRLSGYTF. CDR3 sequence (DNA): TGTGCCAGCAGCACCCCGGGCCGATTGAGTGGCTACACCTTC.

The chain has TRBV23-1 and TRBJ2-7, with TRBD1 matching over 11 bases. TRBV23-1 is known as an ORF, though its function is uncertain. The V and J ends lost 3 bases and 3 bases, in that order; junction bases with no gene match: 10. The CDR3 contains 17 residues. The CDR3 DNA reads TGCGCCAGCAGTCATCGCAGGACAGGGGGCCCTTTCTACGAGCAGTACTTC. As protein: CASSHRRTGGPFYEQYF.

This chain links TRBV9 with TRBJ2-3; D gene unclear. The germline V gene has CDR1 SGDLS and CDR2 YYNGEE. CDR3 size: 13 residues. Trimming took 0 bases from V and 3 from J, leaving 5 bases between them. CDR3 sequence reads: CASSVGRTDTQYF. Here the CDR3 DNA reads TGTGCCAGCAGCGTAGGGAGAACAGATACGCAGTATTTT.

V is TRBV30 and J is TRBJ2-1, with 9 nucleotides matching TRBD1. Trimming cost V 2 bases and J 8 bases; bases outside gene matches: 10. Germline V CDR1 and CDR2: GTSNPN, SVGIG (reference sequence). This CDR3 is built from 15 residues. In DNA, the CDR3 is TGTGCCTGGAGTCCCCCGGGACAGGGTGAGGATGAGCAGTTCTTC. Its protein is CAWSPPGQGEDEQFF.